This T cell receptor (beta chain) comes out of a study of blood T cell repertoires in COVID-19. Study details: Acute and convalescent COVID-19 samples came from the United States, Italy and Spain.

Under the authors' procedure: Amplifying reference gene primers gave estimates of nucleated cell counts. This table comes from immunoSEQ multiplex PCR, and its TCRdb copy is limited to in-frame clones, with some not included. V, J and clone size reflect that table, while D and trimming were determined from the DNA. The data show 150,000 to 200,000 clones, roughly 93% seen once. V lost 1 base, J lost 4 bases, and 8 bases stayed unmatched. This CDR3 is built from 16 residues. Germline loops: CDR1 SGHVS, CDR2 FQNEAQ. The Seattle site enrolled patients during active infection and followed them longitudinally.

The sample taken for sequencing was peripheral blood. V usage is TRBV7-8 and J usage is TRBJ1-2; 8 bases are shared with TRBD1. The clonotype comes from a woman aged 55 to 70 with COVID-19, enrolled during active disease. The CDR3 sequence: CASSLGGQASLYGYTF. The DNA of the CDR3 is TGTGCCAGCAGCTTAGGGGGACAGGCCTCTCTCTATGGCTACACCTTC.